The 11 T cell receptor beta chains listed next were all sequenced from one sample in a study of regulatory T cells in long-lasting Graves disease. This sample's time point: persistent/refractory GD, antithyroid drugs over 5 years with positive TRAb. The authors made the TCR library using RNA they extracted from PBMCs. Combining iRepertoire HTBI primers with Arm-PCR of CDR3 regions, the authors built TCR beta libraries. TCRdb independently ran MiXCR on the multiplex PCR reads; one entry per CDR3 protein. The sample lists 650,000 to 700,000 distinct CDR3 sequences; approximately 29% were seen once. Sample: peripheral blood mononuclear cells (PBMCs), taken when the disease was refractory, from a patient treated with antithyroid drugs. Source of these receptors: a female donor with Graves disease.

V is TRBV10-1 and J is TRBJ2-7; 10 nucleotides agree with TRBD2. V trimming: 6 bases; J trimming: 2 bases; junction bases outside the gene matches: 7. The CDR3 sequence is 15 residues long. Germline CDR1 reads WNHNN; CDR2 reads SYGVQD (reference sequence). As DNA, the CDR3 is TGCGCCAGCAGGTCAACTAGCGGGGTCACCTACGAGCAGTACTTC. Its protein is CASRSTSGVTYEQYF.

The CDR3 region has the DNA TGTGCCAGCAGCTTATCGCAGGCCTATGGCTACACCTTC. Residues: CASSLSQAYGYTF. This chain connects TRBV7-9 to TRBJ1-2; D is undetermined. The CDR3 covers 13 residues. Germline lookup yields CDR1 SEHNR and CDR2 FQNEAQ (reference sequence). V lost 2 bases and J 4 bases, leaving 8 bases between the germline ends.

This clonotype was seen a handful of times. This chain connects TRBV7-8 to TRBJ1-2; D remains unclear. The CDR3 is 18 residues long. Trimming shortened V by 1 base and J by 4 bases, and 22 bases separated the two germline ends. Per the germline V gene, CDR1 is SGHVS and CDR2 is FQNEAQ. This chain's CDR3 is CASSLDRVYQKAVYGYTF. In DNA form, the CDR3 reads TGTGCCAGCAGCTTAGACCGGGTCTATCAAAAGGCGGTCTATGGCTACACCTTC.

The chain links TRBV13 to TRBJ2-3; D may correspond to TRBD1 or TRBD2 (6 bases each). V lost 5 bases to trimming and J lost 1 base, with 10 bases between them. Per the germline V gene, CDR1 is PRHDT and CDR2 is FYEKMQ (reference sequence). The CDR3 spans 14 residues. The CDR3 region is CASSVGGGTDTQYF. In nucleotides, the CDR3 is TGTGCCAGCAGCGTCGGGGGCGGCACAGATACGCAGTATTTT.

V usage is TRBV9 and J usage is TRBJ1-1, with D uncertain. The ends were cut back, 3 bases at V and 5 bases at J, with 17 bases in the middle. This CDR3 has 15 residues. Germline assignment: CDR1 SGDLS and CDR2 YYNGEE. The CDR3 coding sequence is TGTGCCAGCAGCGGAGCTTCGACATCTTGGACTGAAGCTTTCTTT. It translates to CASSGASTSWTEAFF.

The rearrangement links TRBV4-3 to TRBJ1-3; D is uncertain. Trimming took 3 bases from V and 2 from J, leaving 14 bases between them. The CDR3 covers 16 residues. Germline V CDR1 and CDR2: LGHNA, YSLEER. The CDR3 loop reads CASSHLHAGTGNTIYF. Written as DNA, the CDR3 is TGCGCCAGCAGCCACCTACACGCAGGCACTGGAAACACCATATATTTT.

This chain joins TRBV14 and TRBJ1-1; 8 bases line up with TRBD1. V shed 4 bases and J 6 bases; nucleotides not matched to a gene: 7. Germline values: CDR1 SGHDN, CDR2 FVKESK. This CDR3 contains 14 residues. CDR3: CASSPPGQVAEAFF. As DNA, the CDR3 is TGTGCCAGCAGCCCCCCGGGACAGGTTGCTGAAGCTTTCTTT.

This clonotype was counted once. With a much larger clone just one base away, this may be a read error. This rearrangement joins TRBV28 to TRBJ1-2; 8 nucleotides match TRBD1. This CDR3 comprises 13 residues. The V gene's germline CDR1 is MDHEN and CDR2 SYDVKM. The CDR3: CAAGQGTNYSYTF. For the CDR3, the DNA is TGTGCCGCCGGACAGGGCACTAACTATAGCTACACCTTC.

In this sample, this clonotype turned up many times. The chain links TRBV6-1 to TRBJ1-1; 7 bases fit TRBD1. V shed 7 bases and J 7 bases; nucleotides not matched to a gene: 6. The CDR3 sequence is 12 residues long. Germline V gives CDR1 MNHNS, CDR2 SASEGT. CDR3 protein: CASKTGQREAFF. CDR3 coding DNA: TGTGCCAGCAAAACGGGACAGCGTGAAGCTTTCTTT.

In this sample, this clonotype turned up many times. The chain's CDR3 is CASTGTVDKMNTEAFF. CDR3 DNA: TGTGCCAGCACCGGGACAGTGGATAAGATGAACACTGAAGCTTTCTTT. V usage is TRBV2 and J usage is TRBJ1-1; 7 positions match TRBD1. CDR3 length equals 16 residues. The V gene's germline CDR1 is SNHLY and CDR2 FYNNEI. V was pared by 7 bases and J by 0 bases, with 11 bases of the junction left unmatched.

There are a few counts of this clonotype. This chain connects TRBV6-1 to TRBJ1-2; 7 bases align to TRBD1. CDR1 and CDR2 from the germline V gene are MNHNS and SASEGT. V gave up 10 bases and J gave up 1 base; unmatched junction bases: 9. CDR3 length: 14 amino acids. In DNA form, the CDR3 reads TGTGCCACCCACCGGGACAGTTATAACTATGGCTACACCTTC. It yields the protein CATHRDSYNYGYTF.